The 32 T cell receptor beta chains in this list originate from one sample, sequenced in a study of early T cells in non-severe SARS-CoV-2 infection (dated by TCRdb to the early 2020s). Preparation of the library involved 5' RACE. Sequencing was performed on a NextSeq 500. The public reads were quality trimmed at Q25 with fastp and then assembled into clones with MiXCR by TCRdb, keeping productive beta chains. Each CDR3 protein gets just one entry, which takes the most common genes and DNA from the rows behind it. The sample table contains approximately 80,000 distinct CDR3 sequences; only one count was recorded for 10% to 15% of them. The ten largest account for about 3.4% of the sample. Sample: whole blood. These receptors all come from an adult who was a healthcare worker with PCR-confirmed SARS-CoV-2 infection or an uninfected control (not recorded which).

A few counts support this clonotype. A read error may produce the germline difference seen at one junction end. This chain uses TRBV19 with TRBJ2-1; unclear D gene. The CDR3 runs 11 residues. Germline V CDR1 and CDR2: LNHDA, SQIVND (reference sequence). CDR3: CASSVEHEQFF. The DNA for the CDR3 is TGTGCCAGTAGTGTAGAACATGAGCAGTTCTTC.

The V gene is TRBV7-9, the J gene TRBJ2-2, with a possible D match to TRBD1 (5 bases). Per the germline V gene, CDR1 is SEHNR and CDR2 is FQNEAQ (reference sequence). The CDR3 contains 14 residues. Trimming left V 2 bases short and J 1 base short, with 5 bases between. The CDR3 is CASSLQGNTGELFF. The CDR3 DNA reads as TGTGCCAGCAGCTTACAGGGGAACACCGGGGAGCTGTTTTTT.

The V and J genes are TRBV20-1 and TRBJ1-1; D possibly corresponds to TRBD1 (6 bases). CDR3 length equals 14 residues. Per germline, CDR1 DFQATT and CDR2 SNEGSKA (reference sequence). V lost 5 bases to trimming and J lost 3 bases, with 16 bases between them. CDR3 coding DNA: TGCAGTGCTGGAGGCGGGGGCGCGGACACTGAAGCTTTCTTT. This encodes CSAGGGGADTEAFF.

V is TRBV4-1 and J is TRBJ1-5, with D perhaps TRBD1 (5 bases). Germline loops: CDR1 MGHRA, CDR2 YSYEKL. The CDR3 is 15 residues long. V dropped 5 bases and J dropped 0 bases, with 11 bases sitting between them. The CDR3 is CASSYGGVSNQPQHF. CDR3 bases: TGCGCCAGCAGCTACGGAGGGGTTAGCAATCAGCCCCAGCATTTT.

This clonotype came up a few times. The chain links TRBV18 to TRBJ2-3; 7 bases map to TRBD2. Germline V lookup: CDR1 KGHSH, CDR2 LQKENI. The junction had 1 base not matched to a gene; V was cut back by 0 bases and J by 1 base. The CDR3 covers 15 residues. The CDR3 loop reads CASSPPREGTDTQYF. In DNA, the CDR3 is TGTGCCAGCTCACCACCCCGGGAGGGCACAGATACGCAGTATTTT.

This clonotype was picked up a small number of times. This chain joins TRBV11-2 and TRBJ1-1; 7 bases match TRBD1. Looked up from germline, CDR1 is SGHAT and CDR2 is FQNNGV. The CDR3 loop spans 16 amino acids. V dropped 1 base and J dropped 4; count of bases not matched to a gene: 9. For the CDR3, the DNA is TGTGCCAGCAGCTTAGGCCCAGGGGGAAGTTTCACTGAAGCTTTCTTT. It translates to CASSLGPGGSFTEAFF. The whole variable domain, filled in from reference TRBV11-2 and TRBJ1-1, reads EAGVAQSPRYKIIEKRQSVAFWCNPISGHATLYWYQQILGQGPKLLIQFQNNGVVDDSQLPKDRFSAERLKGVDSTLKIQPAKLEDSAVYLCASSLGPGGSFTEAFFGQGTRLTVV.

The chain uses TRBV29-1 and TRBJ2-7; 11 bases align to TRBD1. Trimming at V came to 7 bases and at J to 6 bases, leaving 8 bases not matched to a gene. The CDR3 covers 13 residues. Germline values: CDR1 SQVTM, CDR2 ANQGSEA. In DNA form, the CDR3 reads TGCAGCGCCGGGACAGGGGGAGATAGCGAGCAGTACTTC. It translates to CSAGTGGDSEQYF.

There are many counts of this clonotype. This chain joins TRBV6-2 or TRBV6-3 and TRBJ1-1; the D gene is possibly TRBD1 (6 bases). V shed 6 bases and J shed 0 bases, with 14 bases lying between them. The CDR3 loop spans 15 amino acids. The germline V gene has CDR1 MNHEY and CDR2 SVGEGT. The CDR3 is CASSLGHSMNTEAFF. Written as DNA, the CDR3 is TGTGCCAGCAGCCTGGGACACAGCATGAACACTGAAGCTTTCTTT.

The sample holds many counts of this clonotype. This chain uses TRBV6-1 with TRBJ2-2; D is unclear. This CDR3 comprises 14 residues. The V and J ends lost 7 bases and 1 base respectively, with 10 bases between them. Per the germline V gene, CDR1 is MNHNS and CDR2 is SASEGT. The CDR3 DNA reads TGTGCCAGCAAGAACCAGGAGAACACCGGGGAGCTGTTTTTT. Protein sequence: CASKNQENTGELFF.

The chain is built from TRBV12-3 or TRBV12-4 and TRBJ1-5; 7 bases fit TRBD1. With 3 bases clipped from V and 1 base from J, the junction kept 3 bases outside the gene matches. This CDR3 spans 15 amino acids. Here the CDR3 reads CASSFSQGSNQPQHF. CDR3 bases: TGTGCCAGCAGTTTTTCACAGGGGAGCAATCAGCCCCAGCATTTT.

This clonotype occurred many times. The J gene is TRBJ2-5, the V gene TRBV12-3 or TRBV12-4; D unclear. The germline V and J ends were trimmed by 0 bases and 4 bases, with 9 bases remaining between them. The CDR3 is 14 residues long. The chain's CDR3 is CASSLAGFGETQYF. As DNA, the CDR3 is TGTGCCAGCAGTTTAGCGGGTTTTGGAGAGACCCAGTACTTC.

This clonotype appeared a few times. CDR3 coding DNA: TGTGCCAGCAGCTTAACGGCAGGCAATCAGCCCCAGCATTTT. It codes for CASSLTAGNQPQHF. The chain joins TRBV7-2 to TRBJ1-5; D is uncertain. CDR3 length: 14 amino acids. Germline V lookup: CDR1 SGHTA, CDR2 FQGNSA. V lost 2 bases and J lost 2, with 7 bases in between.

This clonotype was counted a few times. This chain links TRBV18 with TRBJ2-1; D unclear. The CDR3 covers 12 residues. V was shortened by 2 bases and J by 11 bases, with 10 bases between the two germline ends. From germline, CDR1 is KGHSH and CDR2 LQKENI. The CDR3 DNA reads TGTGCCAGCTCACCAGAGTTAGGTCAGCAGTTCTTC. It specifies CASSPELGQQFF.

CDR3 bases: TGTGCCAGCGTGTCCGGGACTAGCGGGATAGTAGGAGATACGCAGTATTTT. Translated, it gives CASVSGTSGIVGDTQYF. This chain connects TRBV28 to TRBJ2-3; TRBD2 aligns across 13 bases. V lost 8 bases to trimming and J lost 5 bases; unmatched junction nucleotides: 13. The CDR3 extends over 17 amino acids. From germline, CDR1 is MDHEN and CDR2 SYDVKM.

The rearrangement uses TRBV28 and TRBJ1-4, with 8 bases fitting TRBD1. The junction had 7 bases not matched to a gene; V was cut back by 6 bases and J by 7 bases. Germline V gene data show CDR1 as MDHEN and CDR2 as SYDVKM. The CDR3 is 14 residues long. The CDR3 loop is CASSLQGAREKLFF. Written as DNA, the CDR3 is TGTGCCAGCAGCCTCCAGGGGGCGCGTGAAAAACTGTTTTTT.

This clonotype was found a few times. CDR3 DNA: TGTGCCAGCAGCTGGACGGGAACCTACAATGAGCAGTTCTTC. Translating gives CASSWTGTYNEQFF. The chain links TRBV5-6 to TRBJ2-1; D perhaps matches TRBD2 (5 bases). Trimming removed 3 bases from V and 2 bases from J, with 9 bases in between. This CDR3 is 14 amino acids long. Germline V lookup: CDR1 SGHDT, CDR2 YYEEEE.

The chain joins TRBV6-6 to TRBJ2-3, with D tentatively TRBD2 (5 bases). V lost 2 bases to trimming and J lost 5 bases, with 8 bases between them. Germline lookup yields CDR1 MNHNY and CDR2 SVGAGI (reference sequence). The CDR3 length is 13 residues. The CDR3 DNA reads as TGTGCCAGCAGTTACAGGGCGGGAGATACGCAGTATTTT. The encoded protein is CASSYRAGDTQYF.

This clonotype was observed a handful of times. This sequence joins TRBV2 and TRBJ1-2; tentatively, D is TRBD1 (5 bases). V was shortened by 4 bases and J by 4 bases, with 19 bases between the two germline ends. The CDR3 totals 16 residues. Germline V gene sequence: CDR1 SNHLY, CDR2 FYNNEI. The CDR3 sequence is CASSGGQPNLGYGYTF. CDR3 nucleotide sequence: TGTGCCAGCAGTGGAGGACAACCGAATCTCGGCTATGGCTACACCTTC.

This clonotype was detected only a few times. The CDR3 nucleotides are TGTGCCTGGAGTGTAGGGTCGGGAGGGCCCCACGAGCAGTACTTC. The encoded protein is CAWSVGSGGPHEQYF. The rearrangement joins TRBV30 to TRBJ2-7; 8 bases align to TRBD2. Germline assignment: CDR1 GTSNPN and CDR2 SVGIG (reference sequence). The CDR3 is 15 amino acids. J gave up 5 bases and V 0 bases, and 9 bases lay outside the gene matches.

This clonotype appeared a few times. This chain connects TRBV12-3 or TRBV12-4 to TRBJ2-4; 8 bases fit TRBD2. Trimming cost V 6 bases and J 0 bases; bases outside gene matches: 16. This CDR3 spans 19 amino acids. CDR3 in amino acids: CASRSLVAGSAGAKNIQYF. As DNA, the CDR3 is TGTGCCAGCAGATCTTTGGTAGCGGGATCCGCCGGAGCCAAAAACATTCAGTACTTC.

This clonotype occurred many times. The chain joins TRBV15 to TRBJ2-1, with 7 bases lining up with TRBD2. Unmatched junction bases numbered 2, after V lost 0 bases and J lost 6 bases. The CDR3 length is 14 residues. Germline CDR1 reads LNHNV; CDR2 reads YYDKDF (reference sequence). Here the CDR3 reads CATSRDPGGNEQFF. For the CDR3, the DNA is TGTGCCACCAGCAGAGATCCGGGGGGCAATGAGCAGTTCTTC.

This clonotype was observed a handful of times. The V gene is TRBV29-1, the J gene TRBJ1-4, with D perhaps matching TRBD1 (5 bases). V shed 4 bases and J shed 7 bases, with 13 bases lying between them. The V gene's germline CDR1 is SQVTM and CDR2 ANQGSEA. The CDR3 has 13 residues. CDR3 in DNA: TGCAGCGTTGGCCCCAGGGAGGGTGAAAAACTGTTTTTT. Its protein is CSVGPREGEKLFF.

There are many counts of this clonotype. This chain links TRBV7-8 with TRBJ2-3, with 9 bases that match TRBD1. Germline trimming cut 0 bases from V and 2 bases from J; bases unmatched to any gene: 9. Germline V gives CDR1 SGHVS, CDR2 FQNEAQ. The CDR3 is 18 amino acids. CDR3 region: CASSLAGGTGTPTDTQYF. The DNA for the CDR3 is TGTGCCAGCAGCTTAGCGGGGGGGACAGGGACCCCCACAGATACGCAGTATTTT.

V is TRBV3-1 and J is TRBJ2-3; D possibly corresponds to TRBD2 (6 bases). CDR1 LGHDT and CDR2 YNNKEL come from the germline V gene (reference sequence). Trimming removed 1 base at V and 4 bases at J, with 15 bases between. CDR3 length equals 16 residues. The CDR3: CASSQGWGRPPDTQYF. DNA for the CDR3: TGTGCCAGCAGCCAAGGATGGGGGAGGCCCCCAGATACGCAGTATTTT.

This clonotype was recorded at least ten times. The CDR3 sequence: CASSAAGATTNEKLFF. The CDR3 nucleotides are TGTGCCAGCAGCGCCGCAGGGGCGACAACTAATGAAAAACTGTTTTTT. The V gene is TRBV7-9, the J gene TRBJ1-4; possible D gene TRBD1, 6 bases. The CDR3 has 16 amino acids. Germline V gene data show CDR1 as SEHNR and CDR2 as FQNEAQ (reference sequence). V dropped 5 bases and J dropped 0 bases, with 13 bases sitting between them. Together with reference TRBV7-9 and TRBJ1-4, the CDR3 gives the full variable domain: DTGVSQNPRHKITKRGQNVTFRCDPISEHNRLYWYRQTLGQGPEFLTYFQNEAQLEKSRLLSDRFSAERPKGSFSTLEIQRTEQGDSAMYLCASSAAGATTNEKLFFGSGTQLSVL.

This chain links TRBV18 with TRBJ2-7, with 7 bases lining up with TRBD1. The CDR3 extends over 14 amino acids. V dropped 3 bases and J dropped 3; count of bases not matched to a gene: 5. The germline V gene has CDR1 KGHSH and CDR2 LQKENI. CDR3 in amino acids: CASSPTGFDYEQYF. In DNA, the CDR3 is TGTGCCAGCTCACCGACAGGGTTTGACTACGAGCAGTACTTC.

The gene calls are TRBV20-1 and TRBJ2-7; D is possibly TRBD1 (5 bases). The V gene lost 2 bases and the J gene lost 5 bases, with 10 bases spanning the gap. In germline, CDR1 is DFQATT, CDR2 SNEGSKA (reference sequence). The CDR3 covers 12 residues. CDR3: CSARQGTDEQYF. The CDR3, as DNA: TGCAGTGCTAGACAGGGTACGGACGAGCAGTACTTC.

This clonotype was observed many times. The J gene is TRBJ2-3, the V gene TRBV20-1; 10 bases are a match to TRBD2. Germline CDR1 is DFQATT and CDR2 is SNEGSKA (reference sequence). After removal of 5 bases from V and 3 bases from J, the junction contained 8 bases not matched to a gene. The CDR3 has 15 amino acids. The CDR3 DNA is TGCAGTGCTCTCCCTAGCGGGAGTTGGACAGATACGCAGTATTTT. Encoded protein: CSALPSGSWTDTQYF.

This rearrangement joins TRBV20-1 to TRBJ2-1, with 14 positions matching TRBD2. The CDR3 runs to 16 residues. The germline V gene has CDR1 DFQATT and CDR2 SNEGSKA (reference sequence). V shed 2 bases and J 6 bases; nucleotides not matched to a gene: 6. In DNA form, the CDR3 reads TGCAGTGCTAGATTGGGGACTAGCGGGAGAGGCAATGAGCAGTTCTTC. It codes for CSARLGTSGRGNEQFF.

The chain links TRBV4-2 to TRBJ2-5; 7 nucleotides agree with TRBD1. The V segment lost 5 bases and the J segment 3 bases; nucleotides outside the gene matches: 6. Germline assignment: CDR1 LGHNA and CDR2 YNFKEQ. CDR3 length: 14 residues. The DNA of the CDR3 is TGTGCCAGCAGCACTATACAGGGGAAAGAGACCCAGTACTTC. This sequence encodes CASSTIQGKETQYF.

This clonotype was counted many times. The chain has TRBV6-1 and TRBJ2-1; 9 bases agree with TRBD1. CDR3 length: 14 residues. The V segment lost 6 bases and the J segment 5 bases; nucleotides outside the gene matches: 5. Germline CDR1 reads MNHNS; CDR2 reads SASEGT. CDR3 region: CASSRTGADNEQFF. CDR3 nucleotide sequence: TGTGCCAGCAGCCGGACAGGGGCCGACAATGAGCAGTTCTTC.

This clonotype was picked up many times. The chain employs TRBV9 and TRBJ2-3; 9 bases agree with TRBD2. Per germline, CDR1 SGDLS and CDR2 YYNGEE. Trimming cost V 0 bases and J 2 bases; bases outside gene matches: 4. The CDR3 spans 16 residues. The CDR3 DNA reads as TGTGCCAGCAGCGTAGTTGGGGGACTAGCCACAGATACGCAGTATTTT. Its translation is CASSVVGGLATDTQYF.